This TCR beta chain was found in a study of cytomegalovirus exposure and HLA in healthy donors. The CDR3 is made up of 16 amino acids. The V gene lost 0 bases and the J gene lost 0 bases, with 12 bases spanning the gap. CDR1 ENHRY and CDR2 SYGVKD come from the germline V gene. From the roughly 110-subject validation cohort, which was separate from the approximately 700-subject first cohort, the donors were drawn. Assay: immunoSEQ multiplex PCR; the TCRdb copy retains only in-frame clones and omits some. Of 82,000 or so clones in the sample, over 85% are singletons; the top ten hold around 0.69%. This TCR was sampled from a young woman in good health and CMV-seronegative. The sequenced sample consisted of PBMCs. The chain recombines TRBV10-3 with TRBJ2-7, with D possibly matching TRBD2 (5 bases). CDR3 sequence: CAISESRAGGSYEQYF. Here the CDR3 DNA reads TGTGCCATCAGTGAGTCGCGGGCAGGCGGCTCCTACGAGCAGTACTTC.